This is a list of T cell receptor beta chains from one sample in a study of blood T cell repertoires in COVID-19. TCRdb's copy holds only in-frame clones and misses some; the assay was immunoSEQ multiplex PCR. The table records roughly 200,000 clones, about four fifths of them present only once. The sample taken for sequencing was peripheral blood. The source is a man aged 55 to 69 with acute or convalescent COVID-19. Each CDR3 is given with its conserved first and last residue. The order of the fields is clone size, V gene, J gene, D gene, CDR3 protein, CDR3 DNA. The D gene is left open where the match is weak. Size values are once, few and many counts, or a class for expanded clones, and some rows have none.

clone size: NA
V gene: TRBV18
J gene: TRBJ1-1
D gene: NA
CDR3 protein: CATVDTMNTEAFF
CDR3 DNA: TGTGCCACCGTTGACACCATGAACACTGAAGCTTTCTTT

clone size: NA
V gene: TRBV5-6
J gene: TRBJ1-1
D gene: NA
CDR3 protein: CASSFGGVGVAFF
CDR3 DNA: TGTGCCAGCAGCTTTGGGGGGGTAGGAGTAGCTTTCTTT

clone size: NA
V gene: TRBV30
J gene: TRBJ1-1
D gene: NA
CDR3 protein: CAWISSTVGGYTEAFF
CDR3 DNA: TGTGCCTGGATTTCTAGTACAGTGGGGGGATACACTGAAGCTTTCTTT

clone size: NA
V gene: TRBV5-5
J gene: TRBJ1-1
D gene: TRBD1
CDR3 protein: CASSRDRGHINTEAFF
CDR3 DNA: TGTGCCAGCAGCCGGGACAGGGGGCATATCAACACTGAAGCTTTCTTT

clone size: NA
V gene: TRBV10-3
J gene: TRBJ2-3
D gene: NA
CDR3 protein: CAISDGRREADTQYF
CDR3 DNA: TGTGCCATCAGTGATGGTCGAAGGGAGGCAGATACGCAGTATTTT

clone size: NA
V gene: TRBV5-6
J gene: TRBJ2-3
D gene: TRBD1
CDR3 protein: CASSLTSGQGADTQYF
CDR3 DNA: TGTGCCAGCAGCTTGACCTCGGGACAGGGGGCAGATACGCAGTATTTT

clone size: once
V gene: TRBV12-5
J gene: TRBJ2-2
D gene: NA
CDR3 protein: CASADFPQGRELFF
CDR3 DNA: TGTGCTAGTGCCGACTTCCCCCAGGGTAGGGAGCTGTTTTTT

clone size: NA
V gene: TRBV2
J gene: TRBJ2-7
D gene: NA
CDR3 protein: CASRERGYEQYF
CDR3 DNA: TGTGCCAGCAGGGAGAGAGGTTACGAGCAGTACTTC

clone size: NA
V gene: TRBV19
J gene: TRBJ1-2
D gene: TRBD1
CDR3 protein: CASSFNQGAHGYTF
CDR3 DNA: TGTGCCAGTAGTTTCAATCAGGGGGCCCATGGCTACACCTTC

clone size: NA
V gene: TRBV29-1
J gene: TRBJ2-3
D gene: TRBD2
CDR3 protein: CSVELSSGSIIDTQYF
CDR3 DNA: TGCAGCGTTGAACTTTCTAGCGGGAGTATTATAGATACGCAGTATTTT

clone size: NA
V gene: TRBV4-2
J gene: TRBJ1-1
D gene: TRBD1
CDR3 protein: CASSRDRGEAFF
CDR3 DNA: TGTGCCAGCAGCCGTGACAGGGGTGAAGCTTTCTTT

clone size: NA
V gene: TRBV5-4
J gene: TRBJ1-4
D gene: NA
CDR3 protein: CASSTQDSGNEKLFF
CDR3 DNA: TGTGCCAGCAGCACACAAGACAGTGGTAATGAAAAACTGTTTTTT

clone size: NA
V gene: TRBV4-1
J gene: TRBJ1-4
D gene: NA
CDR3 protein: CASSPGRGNEKLFF
CDR3 DNA: TGCGCCAGCAGTCCGGGGAGGGGTAATGAAAAACTGTTTTTT

clone size: NA
V gene: TRBV7-8
J gene: TRBJ1-3
D gene: NA
CDR3 protein: CASSTEAQGRNTIYF
CDR3 DNA: TGTGCCAGCAGCACCGAGGCACAGGGACGAAACACCATATATTTT